This TCR beta chain was recovered during a study of blood T cell repertoires in COVID-19. Produced via immunoSEQ multiplex PCR; TCRdb's table is partial and in-frame only. Among fewer than 250,000 clones listed, around four fifths were seen once. Sequences were obtained from peripheral blood. The receptor's source is a man aged 60 to 69 with COVID-19, enrolled during active disease.

This chain's CDR3 is CASSQGGTDNEKLFF. Here the CDR3 DNA reads TGTGCCAGCAGCCAAGGAGGGACAGATAATGAAAAACTGTTTTTT. The chain uses TRBV9 and TRBJ1-4; 7 bases align to TRBD1. Losses at the gene ends were 4 bases for V and 4 bases for J; bases not matched to a gene: 7. Germline V gives CDR1 SGDLS, CDR2 YYNGEE. This CDR3 has 15 residues.